The text below deals with one TCR beta chain. This specimen belongs to a study of blood T cell repertoires in COVID-19. Germline loops: CDR1 SEHNR, CDR2 FQNEAQ (reference sequence). Trimming removed 3 bases from V and 5 bases from J, with 17 bases in between. The CDR3 runs 15 residues. The protocol was immunoSEQ multiplex PCR, while the TCRdb copy is restricted to in-frame clones and leaves out a portion. This sample yields over 150,000 clones, of which approximately 91% are seen a single time; roughly 5.3% belongs to the top ten. The sequenced sample was peripheral blood. The receptor's source is a man aged 18 to 30 with COVID-19, enrolled during active disease. The chain couples TRBV7-9 to TRBJ2-7; D is unresolved. The CDR3 DNA sequence: TGTGCCAGCAGCTTCGAAAGCAGGTCGGCCGACGAGCAGTACTTC. Translated: CASSFESRSADEQYF.